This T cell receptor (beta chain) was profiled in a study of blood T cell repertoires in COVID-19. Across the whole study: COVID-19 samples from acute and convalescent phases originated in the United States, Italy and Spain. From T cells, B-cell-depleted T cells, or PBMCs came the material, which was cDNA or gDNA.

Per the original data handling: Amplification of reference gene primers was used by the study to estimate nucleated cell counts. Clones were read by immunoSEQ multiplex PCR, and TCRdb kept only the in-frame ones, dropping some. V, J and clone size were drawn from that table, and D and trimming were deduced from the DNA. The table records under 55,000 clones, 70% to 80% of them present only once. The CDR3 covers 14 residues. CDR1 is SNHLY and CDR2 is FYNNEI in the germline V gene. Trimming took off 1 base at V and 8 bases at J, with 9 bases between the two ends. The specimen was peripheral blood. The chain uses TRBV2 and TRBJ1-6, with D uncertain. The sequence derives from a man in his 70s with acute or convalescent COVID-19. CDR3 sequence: CASSEGYGYSPLHF. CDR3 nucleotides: TGTGCCAGCAGTGAAGGGTACGGGTATTCACCCCTCCACTTT.